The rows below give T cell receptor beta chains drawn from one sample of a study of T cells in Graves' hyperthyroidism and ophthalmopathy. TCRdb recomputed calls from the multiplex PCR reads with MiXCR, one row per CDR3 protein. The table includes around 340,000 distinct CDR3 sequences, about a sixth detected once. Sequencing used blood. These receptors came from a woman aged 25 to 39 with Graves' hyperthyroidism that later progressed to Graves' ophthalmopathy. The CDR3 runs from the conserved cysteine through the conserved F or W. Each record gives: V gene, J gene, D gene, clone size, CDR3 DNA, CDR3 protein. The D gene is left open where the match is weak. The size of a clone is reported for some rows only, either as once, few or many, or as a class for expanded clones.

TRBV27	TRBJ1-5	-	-	TGTGCCAGCAAAATGACAGGTCCGGGGCCCCAGCATTTT	CASKMTGPGPQHF
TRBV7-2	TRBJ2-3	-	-	TGTGCCAGCAGCGCCTGGGCGGTTCGGTACACAGATACGCAGTATTTT	CASSAWAVRYTDTQYF
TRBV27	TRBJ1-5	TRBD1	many	TGTGCCAGCAGTCTCGACAGGGGAGGACAGCCCCAGCATTTT	CASSLDRGGQPQHF
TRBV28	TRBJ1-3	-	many	TGTGCCAGCAGCTTATTTGGGACAACTGGAAACACCATATATTTT	CASSLFGTTGNTIYF
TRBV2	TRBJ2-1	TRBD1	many	TGTGCCAGCACCAGGGACAGGACGGATGAGCAGTTCTTC	CASTRDRTDEQFF
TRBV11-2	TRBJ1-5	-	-	TGTGCCAGCAGCTTATATAGAACTCAGCCCCAGCATTTT	CASSLYRTQPQHF
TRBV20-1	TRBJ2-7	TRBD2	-	TGCAGTGCTAGCCCAATAGAGCGGGAATCCTACGAGCAGTACTTC	CSASPIERESYEQYF
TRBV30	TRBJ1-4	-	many	TGTGCCTGGAGTCCGGACTGGACTTCTGGCAAACTGTTTTTT	CAWSPDWTSGKLFF
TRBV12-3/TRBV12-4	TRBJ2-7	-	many	TGTGCCAGCAGTTTAAATTACGCGGGTATGGGCTCCTACGAGCAGTACTTC	CASSLNYAGMGSYEQYF
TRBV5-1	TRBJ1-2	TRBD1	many	TGCGCCAGCAGCTTTCGGACAGGACCTAACTATGGCTACACCTTC	CASSFRTGPNYGYTF
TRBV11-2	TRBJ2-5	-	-	TGTGCCAGCAGCTTCTACAGGGTTGAGACCCAGTACTTC	CASSFYRVETQYF
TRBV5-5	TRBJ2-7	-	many	TGTGCCAGCAGCCGGCAATCGAGGTTTGAGGACGAGCAGTACTTC	CASSRQSRFEDEQYF
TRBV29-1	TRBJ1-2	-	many	TGCAGTGCTGGGGAGGATCTTAACTATGGCTACACCTTC	CSAGEDLNYGYTF
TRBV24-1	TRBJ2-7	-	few	TGTGCCATTCAACAGGGTAGGACCTACGAGCAGTACTTC	CAIQQGRTYEQYF
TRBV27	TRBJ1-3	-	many	TGTGCCAGTCGAGGGGTCTCTGGAAACACCATATATTTT	CASRGVSGNTIYF
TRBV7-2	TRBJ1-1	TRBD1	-	TGTGCCAGCAGCGAGACAGGGGGGGCCACTGAAGCTTTCTTT	CASSETGGATEAFF
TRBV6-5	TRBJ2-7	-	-	TGTGCCAGCAGTTATGGTAACTCCTACGAGCAGTACTTC	CASSYGNSYEQYF
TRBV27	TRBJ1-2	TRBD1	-	TGTGCCAGCAAGACAGGGGGAATCGGCTACACCTTC	CASKTGGIGYTF
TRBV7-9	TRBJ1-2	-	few	TGTGCCAGCAGGCCGACAGGATCCTCCTATGGCTACACCTTC	CASRPTGSSYGYTF
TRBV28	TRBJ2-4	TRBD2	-	TGTGCCAGCAGTTTATGGGATAGCGGGAGCGGCAAAAACATTCAGTACTTC	CASSLWDSGSGKNIQYF
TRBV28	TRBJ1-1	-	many	TGTGCCAGCAGTTGGGGCAACATGAACACTGAAGCTTTCTTT	CASSWGNMNTEAFF
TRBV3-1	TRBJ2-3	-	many	TGTGCCAGCAGCCTCGGGAGTAGACCAGATACGCAGTATTTT	CASSLGSRPDTQYF
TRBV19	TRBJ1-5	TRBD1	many	TGTGCCAGTAGTATCCGGACAGGGTATGCCAATCAGCCCCAGCATTTT	CASSIRTGYANQPQHF
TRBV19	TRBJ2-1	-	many	TGTGCCAGTAGTCCGCCTGGGGGATACAATGAGCAGTTCTTC	CASSPPGGYNEQFF
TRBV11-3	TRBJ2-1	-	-	TGTGCCAGCAGCTTCTTGGGACTTCACAATGAGCAGTTCTTC	CASSFLGLHNEQFF
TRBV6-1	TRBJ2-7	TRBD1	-	TGTGCCAGCAGTGAACCGGGACAGGGATACGAGCAGTACTTC	CASSEPGQGYEQYF
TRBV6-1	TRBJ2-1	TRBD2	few	TGTGCCAGCAGTTTCGGACTAGCGGGGGGCTACAATGAGCAGTTCTTC	CASSFGLAGGYNEQFF
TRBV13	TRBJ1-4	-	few	TGTGCCAGCAGCGTAGTAGGGAGCACTAATGAAAAACTGTTTTTT	CASSVVGSTNEKLFF
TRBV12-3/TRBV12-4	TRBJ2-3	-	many	TGTGCCAGCAGTGAACGGATTTACACAGATACGCAGTATTTT	CASSERIYTDTQYF
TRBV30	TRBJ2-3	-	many	TGTGCCGGAGAAATATCAGATACGCAGTATTTT	CAGEISDTQYF
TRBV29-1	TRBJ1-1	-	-	TGCAGCGTTGAGATAGGGGGGAACACTGAAGCTTTCTTT	CSVEIGGNTEAFF
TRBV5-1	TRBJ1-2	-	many	TGCGCCAGCAGCTTGGACAGCTATGGCTACACCTTC	CASSLDSYGYTF
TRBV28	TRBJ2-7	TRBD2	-	TGTGCCAGTAGAGGCGGGAGTGTCGACGAGCAGTACTTC	CASRGGSVDEQYF
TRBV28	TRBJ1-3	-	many	TGTGCCAGCAGTAATACTGGAAACACCATATATTTT	CASSNTGNTIYF
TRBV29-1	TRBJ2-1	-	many	TGCAGCGCTAACCGGGACATTCGTAATGAGCAGTTCTTC	CSANRDIRNEQFF
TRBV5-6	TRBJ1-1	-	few	TGTGCCAGCAGCTTGCTAGGGGCGACTGAAGCTTTCTTT	CASSLLGATEAFF
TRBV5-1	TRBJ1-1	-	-	TGCGCCAGCAGGGACAGCGAGAACACTGGAGCTTTCTTT	CASRDSENTGAFF
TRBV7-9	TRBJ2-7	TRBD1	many	TGTGCCAGCAGCTCGACTTCCGGGACAGTCTCCTACGAGCAGTACTTC	CASSSTSGTVSYEQYF
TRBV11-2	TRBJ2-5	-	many	TGTGCCAGCAGCTTAGATCCAGGGGAGTGGACCCAGTACTTC	CASSLDPGEWTQYF
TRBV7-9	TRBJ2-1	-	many	TGTGCCAGCAGCTGGTCGGGCGGGGAGCGGGAGCAGTTCTTC	CASSWSGGEREQFF
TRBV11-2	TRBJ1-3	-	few	TGTGCCAGCAGCTTAGAAGGGGTGGGCGGAAACACCATATATTTT	CASSLEGVGGNTIYF
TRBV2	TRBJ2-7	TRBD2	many	TGTGCCAGCAGTGAAGGGACTAGCGGGACCTACGAGCAGTACTTC	CASSEGTSGTYEQYF
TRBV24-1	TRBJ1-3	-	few	TGTGCCACCAGAGATAGGTTGGGTCGAAACACCATATATTTT	CATRDRLGRNTIYF
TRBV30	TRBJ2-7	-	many	TGTGCCTGGAGCCGTGGTGGGTCGTCCTACGAGCAGTACTTC	CAWSRGGSSYEQYF
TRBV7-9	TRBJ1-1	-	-	TGTGCCAGCAGCTCCCTTACGGAGTTGTTTGAAGCTTTCTTT	CASSSLTELFEAFF
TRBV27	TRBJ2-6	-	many	TGTGCCAGCACCAACCTAGCTTCGGGGGCCAACGTCCTGACTTTC	CASTNLASGANVLTF
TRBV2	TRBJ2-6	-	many	TGTGCCAGCAGTGCAGGGTTGGGGTCTGGGGCCAACGTCCTGACTTTC	CASSAGLGSGANVLTF
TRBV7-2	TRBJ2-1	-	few	TGTGCCAGCAGCTCCTACGGTTACAATGAGCAGTTCTTC	CASSSYGYNEQFF
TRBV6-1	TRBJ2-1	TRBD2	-	TGTGCCAGCAGTAAACTAGCGGACAACAATGAGCAGTTCTTC	CASSKLADNNEQFF
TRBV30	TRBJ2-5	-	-	TGTGCCTGGAGACGGCGAGGAGAGACCCAGTACTTC	CAWRRRGETQYF
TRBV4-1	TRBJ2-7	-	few	TGCGCCAGCAGCCAAAATTTGGGTTACGAGCAGTACTTC	CASSQNLGYEQYF
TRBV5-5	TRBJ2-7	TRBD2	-	TGTGCCAGCAGCTTTTATGCGGGAGGGTCCTACGAGCAGTACTTC	CASSFYAGGSYEQYF